The clone carrying this T cell receptor (beta chain) occurred once. No antigen is known for it. The donors were part of the validation cohort, which consisted of more than 90 subjects and was separate from the first cohort of 666 subjects. This table comes from immunoSEQ multiplex PCR, and its TCRdb copy is limited to in-frame clones, with some not included. The sample has 110,000 or so clones; 88% are singletons. The sample belongs to a study of cytomegalovirus exposure and HLA in healthy donors. The study's findings and limits: In the 130 or so validation repertoires, a later analysis found that first-cohort TCR clusters tended to co-occur. For most TCR sequences rarity was the rule, although some public TCRs occurred in many donors.

Germline CDR1 reads MDHEN; CDR2 reads SYDVKM. Trimming took off 4 bases at V and 3 bases at J, with 4 bases between the two ends. The CDR3 runs 11 residues. The material sequenced was PBMCs. This receptor was taken from a man between 18 and 29 years old in good health and CMV-seronegative. V and J are TRBV28 and TRBJ2-7; D not certain. The CDR3 loop is CASSSIYEQYF. In DNA, the CDR3 is TGTGCCAGCAGTTCCATCTACGAGCAGTACTTC.